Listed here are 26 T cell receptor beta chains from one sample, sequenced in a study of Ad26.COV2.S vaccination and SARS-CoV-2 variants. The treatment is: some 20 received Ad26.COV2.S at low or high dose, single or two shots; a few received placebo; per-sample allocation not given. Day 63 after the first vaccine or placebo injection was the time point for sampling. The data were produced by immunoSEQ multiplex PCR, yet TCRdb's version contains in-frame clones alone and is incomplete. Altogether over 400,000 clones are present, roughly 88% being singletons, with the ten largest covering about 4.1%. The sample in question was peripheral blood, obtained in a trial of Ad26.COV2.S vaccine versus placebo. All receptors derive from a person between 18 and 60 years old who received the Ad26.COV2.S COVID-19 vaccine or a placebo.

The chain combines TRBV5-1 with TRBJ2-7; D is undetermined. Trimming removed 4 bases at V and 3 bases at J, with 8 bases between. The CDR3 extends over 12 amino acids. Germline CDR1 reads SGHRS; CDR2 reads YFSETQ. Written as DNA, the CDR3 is TGCGCCAGCAGCGCCAACGACTACGAGCAGTACTTC. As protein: CASSANDYEQYF. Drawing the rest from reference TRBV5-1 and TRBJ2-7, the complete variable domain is KAGVTQTPRYLIKTRGQQVTLSCSPISGHRSVSWYQQTPGQGLQFLFEYFSETQRNKGNFPGRFSGRQFSNSRSEMNVSTLELGDSALYLCASSANDYEQYFGPGTRLTVT.

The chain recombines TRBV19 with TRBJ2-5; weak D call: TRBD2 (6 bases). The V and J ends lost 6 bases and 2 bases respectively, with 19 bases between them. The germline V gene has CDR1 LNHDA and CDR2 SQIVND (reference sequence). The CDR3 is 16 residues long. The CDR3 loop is CASSPRDRRTQETQYF. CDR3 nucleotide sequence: TGTGCCAGTAGCCCGCGGGACCGACGAACGCAAGAGACCCAGTACTTC.

CDR3 in amino acids: CASSVEAVATQETQYF. The CDR3 DNA is TGTGCCAGCAGCGTGGAGGCTGTGGCGACTCAAGAGACCCAGTACTTC. The V and J genes are TRBV9 and TRBJ2-5, with D tentatively TRBD2 (5 bases). CDR1 is SGDLS, CDR2 YYNGEE, per germline. The V gene lost 2 bases and the J gene lost 2 bases, with 16 bases spanning the gap. The CDR3 runs 16 residues.

CDR3 DNA: TGTGCCAGTATCAGCCTCGATGCTGGAAACACCATATATTTT. This codes for CASISLDAGNTIYF. The rearrangement joins TRBV19 to TRBJ1-3; D not certain. Trimming cost V 7 bases and J 2 bases, with 12 bases left between them. This CDR3 has 14 residues. The germline V gene has CDR1 LNHDA and CDR2 SQIVND (reference sequence).

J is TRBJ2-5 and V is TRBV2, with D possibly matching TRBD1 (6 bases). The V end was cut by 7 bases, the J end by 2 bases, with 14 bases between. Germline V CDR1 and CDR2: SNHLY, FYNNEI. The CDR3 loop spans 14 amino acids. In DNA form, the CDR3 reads TGTGCCAGCACCTCCGGGACATCTCAAGAGACCCAGTACTTC. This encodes CASTSGTSQETQYF.

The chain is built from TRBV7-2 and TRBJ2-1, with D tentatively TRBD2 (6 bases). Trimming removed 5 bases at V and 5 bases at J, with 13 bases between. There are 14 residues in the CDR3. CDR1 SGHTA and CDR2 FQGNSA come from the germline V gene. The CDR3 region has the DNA TGTGCCAGCAGCGCCCCGGGACTCAACAATGAGCAGTTCTTC. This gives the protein CASSAPGLNNEQFF.

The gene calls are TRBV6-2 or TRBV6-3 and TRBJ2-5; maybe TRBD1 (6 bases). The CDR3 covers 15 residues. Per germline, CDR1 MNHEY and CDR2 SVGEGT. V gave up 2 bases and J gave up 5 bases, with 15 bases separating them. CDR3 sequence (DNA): TGTGCCAGCAGTTACGTTCAGGGGCAGGGTGAGACCCAGTACTTC. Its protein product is CASSYVQGQGETQYF.

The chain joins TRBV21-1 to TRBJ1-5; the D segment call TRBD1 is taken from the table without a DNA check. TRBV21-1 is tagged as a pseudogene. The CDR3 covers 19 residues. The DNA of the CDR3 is TGTGCCAGCAGCAAAGATGCGTCTTCATTGGGACAGGGATATCAGCCCCAGCATTTT. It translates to CASSKDASSLGQGYQPQHF.

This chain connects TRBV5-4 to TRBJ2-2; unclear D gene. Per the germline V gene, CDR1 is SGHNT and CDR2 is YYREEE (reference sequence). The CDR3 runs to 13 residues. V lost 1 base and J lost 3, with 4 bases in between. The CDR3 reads CASSLRDTGELFF. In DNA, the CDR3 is TGTGCCAGCAGCTTGAGAGACACCGGGGAGCTGTTTTTT.

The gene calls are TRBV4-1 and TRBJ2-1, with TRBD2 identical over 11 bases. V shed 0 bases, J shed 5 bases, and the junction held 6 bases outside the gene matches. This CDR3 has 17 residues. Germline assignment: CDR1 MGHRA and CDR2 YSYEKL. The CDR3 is CASSQDLVLAGDNEQFF. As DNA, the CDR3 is TGCGCCAGCAGCCAAGATCTTGTACTAGCGGGAGACAATGAGCAGTTCTTC.

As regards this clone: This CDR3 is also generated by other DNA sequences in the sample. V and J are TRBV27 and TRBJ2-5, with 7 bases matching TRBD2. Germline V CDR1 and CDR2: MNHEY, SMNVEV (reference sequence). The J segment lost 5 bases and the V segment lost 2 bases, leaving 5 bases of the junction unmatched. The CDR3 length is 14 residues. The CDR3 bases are TGTGCCAGCAGTTTAACGGGGGGTGGCGAGACCCAGTACTTC. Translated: CASSLTGGGETQYF.

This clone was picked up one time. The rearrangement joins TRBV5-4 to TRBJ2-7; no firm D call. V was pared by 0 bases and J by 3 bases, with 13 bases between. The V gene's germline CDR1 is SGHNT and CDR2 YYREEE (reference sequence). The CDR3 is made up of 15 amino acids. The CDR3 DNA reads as TGTGCCAGCAGCTTGGGCCCTGACAAATTCTACGAGCAGTACTTC. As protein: CASSLGPDKFYEQYF.

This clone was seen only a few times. CDR3 loop: CASSEGRLLAGAYNEQFF. The CDR3 DNA follows: TGTGCCAGCAGTGAGGGGAGGTTGCTAGCGGGAGCCTACAATGAGCAGTTCTTC. This chain connects TRBV2 to TRBJ2-1; 10 bases agree with TRBD2. Germline V gene lookup returns CDR1 SNHLY and CDR2 FYNNEI. The CDR3 sequence is 18 residues long. Losses at the gene ends were 3 bases for V and 2 bases for J; bases not matched to a gene: 10. The full variable domain, with the rest looked up from reference TRBV2 and TRBJ2-1, is EPEVTQTPSHQVTQMGQEVILRCVPISNHLYFYWYRQILGQKVEFLVSFYNNEISEKSEIFDDQFSVERPDGSNFTLKIRSTKLEDSAMYFCASSEGRLLAGAYNEQFFGPGTRLTVL.

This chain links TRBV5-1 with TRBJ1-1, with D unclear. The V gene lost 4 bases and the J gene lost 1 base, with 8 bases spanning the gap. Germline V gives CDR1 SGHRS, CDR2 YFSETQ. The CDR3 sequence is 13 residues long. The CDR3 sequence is CASSPVRNTEAFF. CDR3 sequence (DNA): TGCGCCAGCAGCCCGGTACGGAACACTGAAGCTTTCTTT.

DNA of the CDR3: TGTGCCAGCAGCTCGACAGGGAGCACTGAAGCTTTCTTT. It is translated as CASSSTGSTEAFF. V is TRBV5-5 and J is TRBJ1-1; 7 positions match TRBD1. V lost 3 bases and J lost 4; bases outside the gene matches: 3. Germline V gene data show CDR1 as SGHKS and CDR2 as YYEKEE (reference sequence). The CDR3 loop spans 13 amino acids.

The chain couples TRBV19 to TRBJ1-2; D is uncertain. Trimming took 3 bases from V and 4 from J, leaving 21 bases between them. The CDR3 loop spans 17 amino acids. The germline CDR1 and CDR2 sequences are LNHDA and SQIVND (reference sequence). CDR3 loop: CASSIILGPQNLYGYTF. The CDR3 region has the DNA TGTGCCAGTAGTATCATTCTCGGGCCACAGAACCTCTATGGCTACACCTTC.

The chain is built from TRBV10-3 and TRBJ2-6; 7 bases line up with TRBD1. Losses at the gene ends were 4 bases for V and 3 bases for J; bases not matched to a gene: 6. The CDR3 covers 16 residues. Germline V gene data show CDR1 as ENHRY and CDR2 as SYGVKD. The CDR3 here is CAISGTGEGGANVLTF. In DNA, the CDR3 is TGTGCCATCAGTGGGACAGGAGAGGGTGGGGCCAACGTCCTGACTTTC.

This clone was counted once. CDR3 sequence: CASSPEGSGRARTDTQYF. As DNA, the CDR3 is TGTGCCAGCAGTCCCGAGGGGAGCGGGAGGGCCAGGACAGATACGCAGTATTTT. The gene calls are TRBV27 and TRBJ2-3; 10 bases agree with TRBD2. Trimming took 5 bases from V and 3 from J; bases not matched to a gene: 14. Germline CDR1 MNHEY, CDR2 SMNVEV (reference sequence). The CDR3 is 18 residues long.

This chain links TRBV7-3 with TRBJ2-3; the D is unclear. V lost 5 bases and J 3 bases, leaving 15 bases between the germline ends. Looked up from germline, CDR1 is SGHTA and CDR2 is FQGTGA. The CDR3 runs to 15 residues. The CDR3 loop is CASSPTQGLTDTQYF. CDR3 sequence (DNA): TGTGCCAGCAGCCCCACCCAAGGGTTGACAGATACGCAGTATTTT.

This chain's CDR3 is CASSLDRVSSGRAYNEQFF. CDR3 nucleotides: TGTGCCAGCAGCTTAGATCGAGTGAGTAGCGGGAGGGCCTACAATGAGCAGTTCTTC. V usage is TRBV11-2 and J usage is TRBJ2-1; 11 bases map to TRBD2. The J segment lost 2 bases and the V segment lost 0 bases, leaving 9 bases of the junction unmatched. Germline CDR1 SGHAT, CDR2 FQNNGV. The CDR3 sequence is 19 residues long.

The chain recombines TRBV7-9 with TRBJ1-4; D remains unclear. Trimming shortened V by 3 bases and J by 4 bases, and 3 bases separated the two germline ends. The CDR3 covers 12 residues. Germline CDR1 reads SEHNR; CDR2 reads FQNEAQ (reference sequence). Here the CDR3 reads CASSFYNEKLFF. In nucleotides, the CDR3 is TGTGCCAGCAGCTTCTATAATGAAAAACTGTTTTTT. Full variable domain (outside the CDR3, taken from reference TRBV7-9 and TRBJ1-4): DTGVSQNPRHKITKRGQNVTFRCDPISEHNRLYWYRQTLGQGPEFLTYFQNEAQLEKSRLLSDRFSAERPKGSFSTLEIQRTEQGDSAMYLCASSFYNEKLFFGSGTQLSVL.

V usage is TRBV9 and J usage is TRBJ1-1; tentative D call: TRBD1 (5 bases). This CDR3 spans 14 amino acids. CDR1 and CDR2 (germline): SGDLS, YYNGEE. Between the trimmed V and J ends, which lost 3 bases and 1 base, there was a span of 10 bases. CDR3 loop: CASSAGHENTEAFF. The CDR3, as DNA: TGTGCCAGCAGCGCAGGACACGAGAACACTGAAGCTTTCTTT.

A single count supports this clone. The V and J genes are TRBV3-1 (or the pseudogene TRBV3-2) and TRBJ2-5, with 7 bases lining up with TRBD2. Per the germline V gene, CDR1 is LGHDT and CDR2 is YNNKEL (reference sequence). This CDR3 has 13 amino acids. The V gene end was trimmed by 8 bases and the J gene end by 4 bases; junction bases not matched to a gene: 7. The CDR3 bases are TGTGCCAGCGCCCAAGCGGGACTAGAGACCCAGTACTTC. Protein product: CASAQAGLETQYF.

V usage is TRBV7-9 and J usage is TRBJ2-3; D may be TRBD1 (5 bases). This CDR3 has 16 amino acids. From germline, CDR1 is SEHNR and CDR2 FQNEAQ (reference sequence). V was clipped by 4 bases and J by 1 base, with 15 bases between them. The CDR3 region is CASSSPQVGGTDTQYF. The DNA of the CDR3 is TGTGCCAGCAGCTCCCCCCAGGTAGGGGGCACAGATACGCAGTATTTT.

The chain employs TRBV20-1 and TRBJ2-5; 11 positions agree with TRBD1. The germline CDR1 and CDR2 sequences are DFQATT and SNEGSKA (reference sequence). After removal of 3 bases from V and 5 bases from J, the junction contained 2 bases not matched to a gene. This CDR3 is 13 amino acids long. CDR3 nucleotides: TGCAGTGCTAGTTGGGACAGGGGGGAGACCCAGTACTTC. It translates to CSASWDRGETQYF.

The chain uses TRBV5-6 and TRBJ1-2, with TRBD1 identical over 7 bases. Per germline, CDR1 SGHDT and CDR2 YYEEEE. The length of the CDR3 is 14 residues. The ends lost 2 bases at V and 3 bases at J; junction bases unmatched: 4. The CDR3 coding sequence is TGTGCCAGCAGCTTAGGGACAGCTTACTATGGCTACACCTTC. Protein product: CASSLGTAYYGYTF. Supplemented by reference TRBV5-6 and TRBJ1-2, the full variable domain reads DAGVTQSPTHLIKTRGQQVTLRCSPKSGHDTVSWYQQALGQGPQFIFQYYEEEERQRGNFPDRFSGHQFPNYSSELNVNALLLGDSALYLCASSLGTAYYGYTFGSGTRLTVV.